Sequencing of this T cell receptor (beta chain) was carried out in a study of T cell responses to AZD1222 COVID-19 vaccine. Assay used: immunoSEQ multiplex PCR; TCRdb lists only in-frame clones, some missing. The repertoire holds roughly 120,000 clones, approximately 84% seen once, with roughly 9.8% in the top ten. The V gene lost 1 base and the J gene lost 6 bases, with 13 bases spanning the gap. The CDR3 is 14 amino acids. Germline assignment: CDR1 SEHNR and CDR2 FQNEAQ (reference sequence). This chain links TRBV7-9 with TRBJ2-7, with a possible D match to TRBD2 (6 bases). Sequencing used peripheral blood, obtained on day 0 of AZD1222 vaccination. This receptor was obtained from an adult in good health. Here the CDR3 DNA reads TGTGCCAGCAGCTTAGGCCGGGTCGGGGGCGAGCAGTACTTC. Protein: CASSLGRVGGEQYF. The full variable domain, with the rest looked up from reference TRBV7-9 and TRBJ2-7, is DTGVSQNPRHKITKRGQNVTFRCDPISEHNRLYWYRQTLGQGPEFLTYFQNEAQLEKSRLLSDRFSAERPKGSFSTLEIQRTEQGDSAMYLCASSLGRVGGEQYFGPGTRLTVT.